Below are 27 T cell receptor beta chains sequenced from a single sample in a study of cytomegalovirus exposure and HLA in healthy donors. TCRdb's table, derived via immunoSEQ multiplex PCR, lists solely in-frame clones and lacks some. The sample shows roughly 240,000 clones, 87% of them seen only once. Sequenced sample: PBMCs. All receptors come from a man between 18 and 35 years old in good health and CMV-seronegative.

This clone occurred once. The chain joins TRBV28 to TRBJ2-1; D may be TRBD1 (5 bases). In germline, CDR1 is MDHEN, CDR2 SYDVKM. V was trimmed by 3 bases and J by 5 bases, leaving 11 bases between them. The length of the CDR3 is 14 residues. CDR3 region: CASSFLDRNNEQFF. In DNA, the CDR3 is TGTGCCAGCAGTTTCCTCGACAGAAACAATGAGCAGTTCTTC.

This chain links TRBV2 with TRBJ2-7, with 11 bases lining up with TRBD1. Germline CDR1 reads SNHLY; CDR2 reads FYNNEI. CDR3 length: 14 residues. The ends lost 8 bases at V and 2 bases at J; junction bases unmatched: 5. The CDR3 region is CASGRDRGAYEQYF. Here the CDR3 DNA reads TGTGCCAGCGGGAGGGACAGGGGGGCCTACGAGCAGTACTTC.

The J gene is TRBJ1-4, the V gene TRBV7-2, with TRBD1 identical over 7 bases. Germline assignment: CDR1 SGHTA and CDR2 FQGNSA. Unmatched junction bases numbered 9, after V lost 5 bases and J lost 3 bases. This CDR3 comprises 16 residues. CDR3 amino acids: CASSHVSRGSNEKLFF. CDR3 in DNA: TGTGCCAGCAGCCACGTGTCCAGGGGGTCTAATGAAAAACTGTTTTTT.

A remark on this clone: This CDR3 is also generated by other DNA sequences in the sample. The chain couples TRBV7-2 to TRBJ1-5; D remains ambiguous. Germline CDR1 reads SGHTA; CDR2 reads FQGNSA. CDR3 size: 13 residues. Between the trimmed V and J ends, which lost 2 bases and 4 bases, there was a span of 6 bases. The DNA for the CDR3 is TGTGCCAGCAGCTTACCGGGGAATCAGCCCCAGCATTTT. The encoded protein is CASSLPGNQPQHF.

With respect to this clone: Additional DNA sequences in this sample encode the identical CDR3. This CDR3 is CASSSQGDTQYF. The CDR3 nucleotides read TGTGCCAGCAGTTCACAGGGAGATACGCAGTATTTT. This rearrangement joins TRBV7-9 to TRBJ2-3, with D tentatively TRBD1 (6 bases). Trimming shortened V by 6 bases and J by 5 bases, and 9 bases separated the two germline ends. The CDR3 spans 12 residues. Germline V CDR1 and CDR2: SEHNR, FQNEAQ (reference sequence).

This clone was seen a few times. The rearrangement links TRBV6-5 to TRBJ1-2; TRBD1 matches at 7 bases. V shed 5 bases, J shed 10 bases, and the junction held 4 bases outside the gene matches. Germline V lookup: CDR1 MNHEY, CDR2 SVGAGI. This CDR3 has 11 amino acids. The chain's CDR3 is CASSLGQLYTF. Written as DNA, the CDR3 is TGTGCCAGCAGTCTGGGACAGCTCTACACCTTC.

V gene TRBV4-3 combines with J gene TRBJ2-7, with 12 bases aligning to TRBD2. CDR3 length equals 15 residues. V lost 4 bases, J lost 1 base, and 2 bases stayed unmatched. Germline loops: CDR1 LGHNA, CDR2 YSLEER. CDR3 bases: TGCGCCAGCAGCCTAGGACTAGCGGGGTCCTACGAGCAGTACTTC. Its protein is CASSLGLAGSYEQYF.

V is TRBV19 and J is TRBJ1-6, with a tentative D call TRBD1 (6 bases). Looked up from germline, CDR1 is LNHDA and CDR2 is SQIVND (reference sequence). Trimming pared 3 bases from V and 8 bases from J, leaving 8 bases between. This CDR3 contains 13 residues. As DNA, the CDR3 is TGTGCCAGTAGTATGAGGGGGTATTCACCCCTCCACTTT. As protein: CASSMRGYSPLHF.

A single count supports this clone. The chain uses TRBV27 and TRBJ1-5; TRBD1 is a possible D gene (5 bases). Trimming cost V 11 bases and J 0 bases, with 17 bases left between them. From germline, CDR1 is MNHEY and CDR2 SMNVEV (reference sequence). The length of the CDR3 is 15 residues. The CDR3 region has the DNA TGTGCCCTTCATGGAGGGGCTTGTAGCAATCAGCCCCAGCATTTT. Its translation: CALHGGACSNQPQHF.

In this sample, this clone turned up once. The chain joins TRBV30 to TRBJ2-5; 13 nucleotides line up with TRBD2. V lost 3 bases to trimming and J lost 4 bases; unmatched junction nucleotides: 8. This CDR3 has 16 residues. The V gene's germline CDR1 is GTSNPN and CDR2 SVGIG (reference sequence). The CDR3 bases are TGTGCCTGGAGACAAGGACTAGCGGGAGTTAGAGAGACCCAGTACTTC. Encoded protein: CAWRQGLAGVRETQYF.

The chain links TRBV19 to TRBJ1-6, with a possible D match to TRBD1 (6 bases). Per germline, CDR1 LNHDA and CDR2 SQIVND (reference sequence). Trimming shortened V by 7 bases and J by 7 bases, and 11 bases separated the two germline ends. The CDR3 totals 13 residues. The CDR3 DNA is TGTGCCAGTAAGGACAGCAAAAATTCACCCCTCCACTTT. Protein product: CASKDSKNSPLHF.

V is TRBV5-1 and J is TRBJ2-7; TRBD1 is a possible D gene (6 bases). CDR3 length: 15 residues. Deletions cut 0 bases from V and 0 bases from J, with 10 bases between. CDR1 is SGHRS, CDR2 YFSETQ, per germline. This CDR3 is CASSLDRGSSYEQYF. In DNA form, the CDR3 reads TGCGCCAGCAGCTTGGATAGGGGGAGCTCCTACGAGCAGTACTTC.

This clone was picked up one time. The genes are TRBV5-1 and TRBJ1-4; D may be TRBD1 (5 bases). This CDR3 has 15 residues. Trimming cost V 2 bases and J 8 bases, with 16 bases left between them. The V gene's germline CDR1 is SGHRS and CDR2 YFSETQ. The CDR3, as DNA: TGCGCCAGCAGCTTAGACGGGGGTACTGTGGAAAAACTGTTTTTT. It translates to CASSLDGGTVEKLFF.

This rearrangement joins TRBV6-5 to TRBJ2-7, with D maybe TRBD2 (5 bases). V lost 2 bases to trimming and J lost 9 bases, with 11 bases between them. CDR1 and CDR2 from the germline V gene are MNHEY and SVGAGI. The CDR3 consists of 12 residues. The CDR3 sequence: CASSYRGAPQYF. The CDR3 DNA reads as TGTGCCAGCAGTTACCGGGGAGCCCCGCAGTACTTC.

This clone was recorded once. The genes are TRBV11-2 and TRBJ2-7; 10 bases agree with TRBD1. J lost 3 bases, V lost 4 bases, and 6 bases had no gene match. Germline-derived CDR1 and CDR2 are SGHAT and FQNNGV. The CDR3 spans 15 residues. The CDR3 DNA reads TGTGCCAGCAGCTATCCGGGACAGGGGATCTACGAGCAGTACTTC. This translates into CASSYPGQGIYEQYF. Variable domain in full (rest from reference TRBV11-2 and TRBJ2-7): EAGVAQSPRYKIIEKRQSVAFWCNPISGHATLYWYQQILGQGPKLLIQFQNNGVVDDSQLPKDRFSAERLKGVDSTLKIQPAKLEDSAVYLCASSYPGQGIYEQYFGPGTRLTVT.

This clone was observed once. V gene TRBV5-1 combines with J gene TRBJ1-3; 10 nucleotides match TRBD1. The germline CDR1 and CDR2 sequences are SGHRS and YFSETQ. The CDR3 sequence is 17 residues long. Germline trimming cut 4 bases from V and 1 base from J; bases unmatched to any gene: 8. CDR3 residues: CASSLRQGAFSGNTIYF. CDR3 nucleotide sequence: TGCGCCAGCAGCCTACGACAGGGGGCTTTTTCTGGAAACACCATATATTTT. Looking up the rest from reference TRBV5-1 and TRBJ1-3 gives the full variable domain: KAGVTQTPRYLIKTRGQQVTLSCSPISGHRSVSWYQQTPGQGLQFLFEYFSETQRNKGNFPGRFSGRQFSNSRSEMNVSTLELGDSALYLCASSLRQGAFSGNTIYFGEGSWLTVV.

The chain links TRBV5-1 to TRBJ1-6; maybe TRBD1 (6 bases). V was cut by 4 bases and J by 0 bases, with 11 bases left in between. Germline V lookup: CDR1 SGHRS, CDR2 YFSETQ. This CDR3 region has 16 residues. In DNA, the CDR3 is TGCGCCAGCAGCCAGGACAGCGCCTCCTATAATTCACCCCTCCACTTT. Amino acid sequence: CASSQDSASYNSPLHF.

The CDR3 region has the DNA TGCGCCAGCAGCCACCCAGGGCAGGGCGTAGGGTCCTATGGCTACACCTTC. Translation: CASSHPGQGVGSYGYTF. The J gene is TRBJ1-2, the V gene TRBV4-1, with D perhaps matching TRBD1 (5 bases). The germline CDR1 and CDR2 sequences are MGHRA and YSYEKL. CDR3 size: 17 residues. V was pared by 3 bases and J by 4 bases, with 21 bases between.

The V gene is TRBV4-3, the J gene TRBJ2-7; TRBD2 aligns across 9 bases. The V segment lost 0 bases and the J segment 3 bases; nucleotides outside the gene matches: 3. The germline V gene encodes CDR1 LGHNA and CDR2 YSLEER. The CDR3 has 15 amino acids. The CDR3 sequence: CASSQDPSGNYEQYF. As DNA, the CDR3 is TGCGCCAGCAGCCAAGATCCTAGCGGGAACTACGAGCAGTACTTC.

The rearrangement joins TRBV9 to TRBJ2-3; 11 nucleotides agree with TRBD2. The ends lost 2 bases at V and 4 bases at J; junction bases unmatched: 3. From germline, CDR1 is SGDLS and CDR2 YYNGEE. This CDR3 comprises 15 residues. CDR3 in DNA: TGTGCCAGCAGCGTTAGCGGGAGGGCCCCAGATACGCAGTATTTT. It yields the protein CASSVSGRAPDTQYF.

This rearrangement joins TRBV30 to TRBJ2-7, with 8 nucleotides matching TRBD2. The V gene end was trimmed by 7 bases and the J gene end by 3 bases; junction bases not matched to a gene: 8. The CDR3 contains 13 residues. Germline V gene sequence: CDR1 GTSNPN, CDR2 SVGIG (reference sequence). CDR3 region: CALRSGTSYEQYF. The CDR3 DNA sequence: TGTGCCTTACGGTCGGGGACTAGCTACGAGCAGTACTTC.

This clone was seen just once. V gene TRBV5-6 combines with J gene TRBJ2-7; TRBD2 matches at 7 bases. The CDR3 runs 14 residues. Germline assignment: CDR1 SGHDT and CDR2 YYEEEE. V lost 0 bases and J lost 6; bases outside the gene matches: 6. The CDR3 spells CASSLALARREQYF. The CDR3 DNA is TGTGCCAGCAGCTTGGCACTAGCGAGGCGCGAGCAGTACTTC.

In this sample, this clone turned up once. This rearrangement joins TRBV12-5 to TRBJ2-1; 8 bases match TRBD2. The CDR3 has 13 amino acids. Trimming took 10 bases from V and 8 from J; bases not matched to a gene: 10. Germline V CDR1 and CDR2: LGHNT, FRNRAP. The CDR3 loop is CATSGTSVYEQFF. The CDR3 DNA is TGTGCTACCTCCGGGACTAGTGTCTATGAGCAGTTCTTC.

The chain couples TRBV5-1 to TRBJ2-7; D unclear. Per the germline V gene, CDR1 is SGHRS and CDR2 is YFSETQ. The CDR3 spans 14 residues. Between the trimmed V and J ends, which lost 4 bases and 4 bases, there was a span of 15 bases. The CDR3 is CASSAISWHYEQYF. The CDR3 region has the DNA TGCGCCAGCAGCGCCATCTCGTGGCATTACGAGCAGTACTTC.

The chain combines TRBV27 with TRBJ2-2; TRBD2 aligns across 8 bases. Germline loops: CDR1 MNHEY, CDR2 SMNVEV (reference sequence). The CDR3 spans 17 residues. V gave up 5 bases and J gave up 5 bases; unmatched junction bases: 13. The CDR3 DNA is TGTGCCAGCAGTCCCTGGGTAGCGGGGAAACAAACCGGGGAGCTGTTTTTT. This sequence encodes CASSPWVAGKQTGELFF.

The chain employs TRBV6-5 and TRBJ2-1; 9 bases line up with TRBD2. The CDR3 consists of 15 residues. V shed 9 bases and J 0 bases; nucleotides not matched to a gene: 6. CDR1 MNHEY and CDR2 SVGAGI come from the germline V gene. CDR3 sequence: CASSSGASSYNEQFF. The CDR3 DNA is TGTGCCAGTTCTAGCGGGGCGAGCTCCTACAATGAGCAGTTCTTC.

The chain uses TRBV7-2 and TRBJ2-7; 7 nucleotides align to TRBD2. The CDR3 is 15 amino acids. Germline V gene sequence: CDR1 SGHTA, CDR2 FQGNSA. The V and J ends lost 3 bases and 6 bases, in that order; junction bases with no gene match: 11. The CDR3 here is CASSLAGGTIGEQYF. The CDR3 nucleotides read TGTGCCAGCAGCTTGGCGGGCGGGACTATTGGCGAGCAGTACTTC.